Shown below are 32 T cell receptor beta chains from a single sample sequenced in a study of shared clonotypes between healthy human individuals. Using immunoSEQ multiplex PCR, the repertoire was profiled, and TCRdb retains in-frame clones only, with some absent. The sample yields more than 450,000 clones, around 74% seen once. The sequencing sample was made of PBMCs. These receptors all stem from a woman aged 40 to 50 in good health. Some clones in this sample may be carry-over from other donors' samples.

The chain couples TRBV5-1 to TRBJ1-4; 10 nucleotides align to TRBD1. The CDR3 is 15 residues long. Germline assignment: CDR1 SGHRS and CDR2 YFSETQ. Trimming cost V 4 bases and J 5 bases; bases outside gene matches: 5. The CDR3 coding sequence is TGCGCCAGCAGCCCGCCGGGACAGGGGAATGAAAAACTGTTTTTT. Residues: CASSPPGQGNEKLFF.

About this clone itself: This may stem from a read error, because a much larger clone lies one nucleotide away. The chain's CDR3 is CAGSLINRGEAFF. CDR3 bases: TGTGCCGGCAGTCTCATTAACAGGGGTGAAGCTTTCTTT. This chain uses TRBV28 with TRBJ1-1, with 7 bases that match TRBD1. CDR3 size: 13 residues. The germline V gene has CDR1 MDHEN and CDR2 SYDVKM. The whole variable domain, remainder taken from reference TRBV28 and TRBJ1-1, is DVKVTQSSRYLVKRTGEKVFLECVQDMDHENMFWYRQDPGLGLRLIYFSYDVKMKEKGDIPEGYSVSREKKERFSLILESASTNQTSMYLCAGSLINRGEAFFGQGTRLTVV.

The V gene is TRBV11-2, the J gene TRBJ2-1, with 10 bases lining up with TRBD1. This CDR3 comprises 16 residues. J lost 3 bases, V lost 2 bases, and 4 bases had no gene match. The germline gives CDR1 SGHAT, CDR2 FQNNGV. The CDR3 protein is CASSLRGQGHYNEQFF. In DNA form, the CDR3 reads TGTGCCAGCAGCTTAAGGGGACAGGGGCACTACAATGAGCAGTTCTTC. Looking up the rest from reference TRBV11-2 and TRBJ2-1 gives the full variable domain: EAGVAQSPRYKIIEKRQSVAFWCNPISGHATLYWYQQILGQGPKLLIQFQNNGVVDDSQLPKDRFSAERLKGVDSTLKIQPAKLEDSAVYLCASSLRGQGHYNEQFFGPGTRLTVL.

This clone has only one observation. A much larger clonotype is one base distant, so this may be a read error. The chain recombines TRBV28 with TRBJ1-1; the D is unclear. The CDR3 has 12 amino acids. Germline CDR1 is MDHEN and CDR2 is SYDVKM. V lost 3 bases to trimming and J lost 0 bases, with 2 bases between them. The DNA of the CDR3 is TGTGCCAGCAGTTTTATGAACACTGAAGCTTTCTTT. As protein: CASSFMNTEAFF. Supplemented by reference TRBV28 and TRBJ1-1, the full variable domain reads DVKVTQSSRYLVKRTGEKVFLECVQDMDHENMFWYRQDPGLGLRLIYFSYDVKMKEKGDIPEGYSVSREKKERFSLILESASTNQTSMYLCASSFMNTEAFFGQGTRLTVV.

This clone was counted only a few times. The chain combines TRBV18 with TRBJ2-3; TRBD2 agrees at 10 bases. The J segment lost 0 bases and the V segment lost 5 bases, leaving 14 bases of the junction unmatched. The germline V gene has CDR1 KGHSH and CDR2 LQKENI. The CDR3 covers 19 residues. CDR3: CASSVSPAGLASSTDTQYF. The CDR3 nucleotides are TGTGCCAGCTCAGTCAGCCCGGCGGGACTAGCGTCTAGCACAGATACGCAGTATTTT.

The gene calls are TRBV11-2 and TRBJ2-5; no clear D gene. The ends were cut back, 0 bases at V and 7 bases at J, with 12 bases in the middle. The CDR3 loop spans 14 amino acids. CDR1 and CDR2 (germline): SGHAT, FQNNGV. CDR3 sequence reads: CASSLDRALGTQYF. DNA of the CDR3: TGTGCCAGCAGCTTAGATCGGGCCCTTGGGACCCAGTACTTC.

The V gene is TRBV7-8, the J gene TRBJ2-7; the D call may be TRBD1 or TRBD2 (5 bases each). Germline loops: CDR1 SGHVS, CDR2 FQNEAQ. This CDR3 is built from 16 residues. The germline V and J ends were trimmed by 4 bases and 6 bases, with 22 bases remaining between them. CDR3 DNA: TGTGCCAGCAGCTACTCCCCGGGACCAAATTTGGGCGAGCAGTACTTC. Its translation: CASSYSPGPNLGEQYF.

The rearrangement links TRBV27 to TRBJ2-7; D is uncertain. V lost 5 bases and J lost 0, with 5 bases in between. Looked up from germline, CDR1 is MNHEY and CDR2 is SMNVEV (reference sequence). This CDR3 is 12 amino acids long. The CDR3 here is CASSRSSYEQYF. CDR3 nucleotide sequence: TGTGCCAGCAGTCGCAGCTCCTACGAGCAGTACTTC.

The chain combines TRBV11-1 with TRBJ2-1; TRBD2 aligns across 9 bases. The germline V gene encodes CDR1 SGHAT and CDR2 FQDESV (reference sequence). After removal of 1 base from V and 10 bases from J, the junction contained 17 bases not matched to a gene. The CDR3 totals 18 residues. The CDR3 nucleotides read TGTGCCAGCAGCTTAGTCCCGGGACTAGCTCAAAGGTTGGGGGAGCAGTTCTTC. Its translation is CASSLVPGLAQRLGEQFF.

Comments on this clone: Additional DNA sequences in this sample encode the identical CDR3. This chain uses TRBV5-1 with TRBJ2-6, with D unresolved. This CDR3 has 15 residues. Germline lookup yields CDR1 SGHRS and CDR2 YFSETQ. The V and J ends lost 0 bases and 1 base respectively, with 5 bases between them. CDR3 DNA: TGCGCCAGCAGCTTGGGTAGTTCTGGGGCCAACGTCCTGACTTTC. This translates into CASSLGSSGANVLTF.

The CDR3 spells CASSLFAAGANTGELFF. For the CDR3, the DNA is TGTGCCAGCAGTTTATTTGCCGCCGGGGCCAACACCGGGGAGCTGTTTTTT. The gene calls are TRBV27 and TRBJ2-2; TRBD1 or TRBD2 may be the D gene (5 bases each). The germline V gene encodes CDR1 MNHEY and CDR2 SMNVEV (reference sequence). This CDR3 region has 17 residues. The V end lost 1 base, the J end lost 2 bases, and 14 bases lay between the germline ends.

The chain uses TRBV7-6 and TRBJ2-1; TRBD2 aligns across 10 bases. The V gene end was trimmed by 0 bases and the J gene end by 5 bases; junction bases not matched to a gene: 7. There are 17 residues in the CDR3. Germline loops: CDR1 SGHVS, CDR2 FNYEAQ. The CDR3 here is CASSLAASGSGNNEQFF. The CDR3, as DNA: TGTGCCAGCAGCTTAGCGGCTAGCGGGAGCGGCAACAATGAGCAGTTCTTC.

This chain links TRBV7-2 with TRBJ2-4; D gene ambiguous. This CDR3 region has 18 residues. The germline V gene encodes CDR1 SGHTA and CDR2 FQGNSA. Trimming cost V 6 bases and J 0 bases, with 21 bases left between them. In DNA form, the CDR3 reads TGTGCCAGCAGTACACCAGCCGGGCCAACACTAGCCAAAAACATTCAGTACTTC. It is translated as CASSTPAGPTLAKNIQYF. Full variable domain (rest looked up from reference TRBV7-2 and TRBJ2-4): GAGVSQSPSNKVTEKGKDVELRCDPISGHTALYWYRQSLGQGLEFLIYFQGNSAPDKSGLPSDRFSAERTGGSVSTLTIQRTQQEDSAVYLCASSTPAGPTLAKNIQYFGAGTRLSVL.

Regarding this clone: The same CDR3 arises from other DNA sequences in this sample as well. CDR3 DNA: TGCGCCAGCAGCCAAGACAGCTCCTCTGGGGCCAACGTCCTGACTTTC. The encoded protein is CASSQDSSSGANVLTF. The chain is built from TRBV4-3 and TRBJ2-6; D gene unclear. The V and J ends lost 0 bases and 0 bases respectively, with 6 bases between them. Germline V gene lookup returns CDR1 LGHNA and CDR2 YSLEER. This CDR3 contains 16 residues.

The chain employs TRBV7-2 and TRBJ2-3; 8 bases agree with TRBD1. Germline V lookup: CDR1 SGHTA, CDR2 FQGNSA. The trim removed 3 bases at V and 2 bases at J, leaving 7 bases unmatched. This CDR3 has 16 residues. The CDR3 is CASSFRRTGLTDTQYF. The CDR3 coding sequence is TGTGCCAGCAGCTTTCGGAGGACAGGGCTCACAGATACGCAGTATTTT.

CDR3 amino acids: CASSLAWQTGELFF. In DNA form, the CDR3 reads TGCGCCAGCAGCTTGGCCTGGCAGACCGGGGAGCTGTTTTTT. The chain employs TRBV5-1 and TRBJ2-2; D not certain. The CDR3 has 14 amino acids. Between the trimmed V and J ends, which lost 0 bases and 5 bases, there was a span of 8 bases. CDR1 and CDR2 (germline): SGHRS, YFSETQ.

The chain couples TRBV5-6 to TRBJ2-3, with D possibly being TRBD2 (5 bases). Trimming cost V 0 bases and J 3 bases, with 11 bases left between them. This CDR3 has 15 residues. The germline gives CDR1 SGHDT, CDR2 YYEEEE. The CDR3 spells CASSLGGGGTDTQYF. The CDR3 nucleotides are TGTGCCAGCAGCTTGGGTGGTGGAGGTACAGATACGCAGTATTTT.

The chain is built from TRBV5-4 and TRBJ2-7; maybe TRBD1 (6 bases). Per the germline V gene, CDR1 is SGHNT and CDR2 is YYREEE (reference sequence). Trimming took 4 bases from V and 3 from J, leaving 17 bases between them. The CDR3 is 15 amino acids. CDR3 region: CASSPDRRYLYEQYF. CDR3 in DNA: TGTGCCAGCAGCCCAGACAGGCGCTATCTCTACGAGCAGTACTTC.

This clone was recorded many times. The rearrangement links TRBV6-6 to TRBJ2-3; 9 nucleotides match TRBD2. V shed 2 bases, J shed 2 bases, and the junction held 5 bases outside the gene matches. Germline loops: CDR1 MNHNY, CDR2 SVGAGI (reference sequence). This CDR3 contains 16 residues. The CDR3 DNA reads TGTGCCAGCAGTTACGGGGCGGGAGGGCCCACAGATACGCAGTATTTT. Translated, it gives CASSYGAGGPTDTQYF.

The chain carries TRBV6-1 and TRBJ2-5; 7 bases are a match to TRBD2. With the DNA end fitting TRBJ2-7 better, the J assignment may be wrong. CDR1 and CDR2 from the germline V gene are MNHNS and SASEGT. The CDR3 is 14 amino acids. DNA of the CDR3: TGTGCCAGCAGTGATTGGCGGGAGTCGTACGAGCAGTACTTC. As protein: CASSDWRESYEQYF.

The J gene is TRBJ2-1, the V gene TRBV28, with D perhaps TRBD2 (6 bases). This CDR3 is 16 amino acids long. CDR1 is MDHEN, CDR2 SYDVKM, per germline. The germline V and J ends were trimmed by 3 bases and 3 bases, with 15 bases remaining between them. The DNA of the CDR3 is TGTGCCAGCAGTTTCCTCCCCGGGGGTTACTACAATGAGCAGTTCTTC. Its translation is CASSFLPGGYYNEQFF.

The chain combines TRBV9 with TRBJ2-1, with 7 bases aligning to TRBD2. CDR1 is SGDLS and CDR2 is YYNGEE in the germline V gene. Trimming took 1 base from V and 3 from J; bases not matched to a gene: 13. The CDR3 runs to 18 residues. CDR3 region: CASSVTAGLADFYNEQFF. For the CDR3, the DNA is TGTGCCAGCAGCGTAACCGCCGGGCTAGCGGATTTCTACAATGAGCAGTTCTTC. Drawing the rest from reference TRBV9 and TRBJ2-1, the complete variable domain is DSGVTQTPKHLITATGQRVTLRCSPRSGDLSVYWYQQSLDQGLQFLIQYYNGEERAKGNILERFSAQQFPDLHSELNLSSLELGDSALYFCASSVTAGLADFYNEQFFGPGTRLTVL.

The rearrangement joins TRBV19 to TRBJ1-5, with D possibly being TRBD1 (5 bases). This CDR3 is built from 17 residues. The V end lost 3 bases, the J end lost 0 bases, and 15 bases lay between the germline ends. Germline assignment: CDR1 LNHDA and CDR2 SQIVND (reference sequence). As DNA, the CDR3 is TGTGCCAGTAGTATGGGGCGGCTGGGCCTTAGCAATCAGCCCCAGCATTTT. Translation: CASSMGRLGLSNQPQHF.

This clone came up once. The same CDR3 can be traced to other DNA sequences in this sample. V and J are TRBV5-1 and TRBJ1-4; D remains unclear. V lost 0 bases and J 7 bases, leaving 10 bases between the germline ends. Germline V CDR1 and CDR2: SGHRS, YFSETQ. CDR3 length: 14 amino acids. The CDR3 loop is CASSLGRGGEKLFF. Here the CDR3 DNA reads TGCGCCAGCAGCTTGGGCCGGGGTGGTGAAAAACTGTTTTTT.

The V and J genes are TRBV6-1 and TRBJ2-5; the D gene is possibly TRBD1 (5 bases). CDR1 is MNHNS and CDR2 is SASEGT in the germline V gene. V lost 3 bases to trimming and J lost 2 bases, with 13 bases between them. This CDR3 spans 15 amino acids. The CDR3 reads CASSELRGAQETQYF. In DNA, the CDR3 is TGTGCCAGCAGTGAGTTAAGGGGTGCTCAAGAGACCCAGTACTTC.

The V gene is TRBV7-9, the J gene TRBJ2-3; TRBD1 matches at 9 bases. Germline V lookup: CDR1 SEHNR, CDR2 FQNEAQ (reference sequence). Trimming at V came to 7 bases and at J to 6 bases, leaving 8 bases not matched to a gene. This CDR3 region has 14 residues. The CDR3 DNA is TGTGCCAGCACCCCGGACAGGGGCGAGGATACGCAGTATTTT. It yields the protein CASTPDRGEDTQYF.

The chain recombines TRBV11-3 with TRBJ2-5; D might be TRBD1 (5 bases). Germline CDR1 is SGHNT and CDR2 is YENEEA. The CDR3 length is 13 residues. V lost 4 bases and J 0 bases, leaving 6 bases between the germline ends. The CDR3 nucleotides are TGTGCCAGCAGCTACAGGTACCAAGAGACCCAGTACTTC. The encoded protein is CASSYRYQETQYF. Based on the CDR3 plus reference TRBV11-3 and TRBJ2-5, the full variable domain is EAGVVQSPRYKIIEKKQPVAFWCNPISGHNTLYWYLQNLGQGPELLIRYENEEAVDDSQLPKDRFSAERLKGVDSTLKIQPAELGDSAVYLCASSYRYQETQYFGPGTRLLVL.

In DNA form, the CDR3 reads TGTGCCCTAAACGGACTAGCGGGAGGGTATGAGCAGTTCTTC. This translates into CALNGLAGGYEQFF. The gene calls are TRBV30 and TRBJ2-1, with TRBD2 matching 15 bases. V shed 8 bases and J 8 bases; nucleotides not matched to a gene: 7. The V gene's germline CDR1 is GTSNPN and CDR2 SVGIG (reference sequence). This CDR3 has 14 residues. The full variable domain, in which reference TRBV30 and TRBJ2-1 provide the parts outside the CDR3, is SQTIHQWPATLVQPVGSPLSLECTVEGTSNPNLYWYRQAAGRGLQLLFYSVGIGQISSEVPQNLSASRPQDRQFILSSKKLLLSDSGFYLCALNGLAGGYEQFFGPGTRLTVL.

The rearrangement links TRBV28 to TRBJ2-3; TRBD2 matches at 8 bases. This CDR3 contains 15 residues. The V gene's germline CDR1 is MDHEN and CDR2 SYDVKM. With V trimmed by 4 bases and J by 0 bases, 3 bases remained unmatched. The CDR3 region has the DNA TGTGCCAGCAGTTCCCGGGGGGGGAGCACAGATACGCAGTATTTT. Encoded protein: CASSSRGGSTDTQYF.

Ten or more counts support this clone. The V and J genes are TRBV7-2 and TRBJ1-3, with 9 bases identical to TRBD1. CDR3 length: 15 amino acids. The ends lost 4 bases at V and 2 bases at J; junction bases unmatched: 3. CDR1 is SGHTA and CDR2 is FQGNSA in the germline V gene. CDR3 nucleotide sequence: TGTGCCAGCAGCTCTCGGACAGGGGCTGGAAACACCATATATTTT. Translated: CASSSRTGAGNTIYF.

This clone was counted between two and nine times. The V gene is TRBV7-8, the J gene TRBJ2-1, with D perhaps TRBD1 or TRBD2 (6 bases each). The CDR3 length is 11 residues. V dropped 7 bases and J dropped 10 bases, with 11 bases sitting between them. Per germline, CDR1 SGHVS and CDR2 FQNEAQ. CDR3 nucleotide sequence: TGTGCCAGCACCCGGGGGCGGGAGCAGTTCTTC. Translated: CASTRGREQFF.

The chain uses TRBV28 and TRBJ2-1; 8 bases match TRBD2. V shed 7 bases, J shed 6 bases, and the junction held 5 bases outside the gene matches. From germline, CDR1 is MDHEN and CDR2 SYDVKM. The CDR3 runs to 13 residues. CDR3 residues: CASMSGSVNEQFF. DNA for the CDR3: TGTGCCAGCATGAGCGGGAGTGTCAATGAGCAGTTCTTC. Combining the CDR3 with reference TRBV28 and TRBJ2-1 gives the whole variable domain DVKVTQSSRYLVKRTGEKVFLECVQDMDHENMFWYRQDPGLGLRLIYFSYDVKMKEKGDIPEGYSVSREKKERFSLILESASTNQTSMYLCASMSGSVNEQFFGPGTRLTVL.